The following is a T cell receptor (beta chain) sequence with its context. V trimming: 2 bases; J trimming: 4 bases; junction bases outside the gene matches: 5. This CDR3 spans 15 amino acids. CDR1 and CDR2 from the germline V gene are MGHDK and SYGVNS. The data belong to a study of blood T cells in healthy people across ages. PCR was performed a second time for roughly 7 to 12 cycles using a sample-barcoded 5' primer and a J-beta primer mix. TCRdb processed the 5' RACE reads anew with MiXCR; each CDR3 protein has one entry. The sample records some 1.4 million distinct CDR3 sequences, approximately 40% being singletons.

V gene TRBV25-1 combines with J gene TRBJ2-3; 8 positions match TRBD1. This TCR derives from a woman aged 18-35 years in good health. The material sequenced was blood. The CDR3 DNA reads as TGTGCCAGCAGTGAAGGACAGGGAGGTCCAGATACGCAGTATTTT. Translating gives CASSEGQGGPDTQYF.